This is a list of T cell receptor beta chains from one sample in a study of cytomegalovirus exposure and HLA in healthy donors. The table came from immunoSEQ multiplex PCR; TCRdb's copy has only in-frame clones and leaves some out. The repertoire table contains 25,000 to 30,000 clones. The sequenced material came from PBMCs. These receptors were obtained from a man aged 25 to 45 in good health and CMV-seronegative. Each CDR3 is given with its conserved first and last residue. Each record gives: D gene, V gene, J gene, clone size, CDR3 DNA, CDR3 protein. D genes are given only for firm matches. Where a row states a size, it is once, few, many or the class of an expanded clone; other rows omit it.

TRBD1	TRBV25-1	TRBJ2-1	-	TGTGCCAGCCGGGACAGGGCCTACAATGAGCAGTTCTTC	CASRDRAYNEQFF
-	TRBV11-2	TRBJ2-2	-	TGTGCCAGCAGCTTAGTCGCCCGCGGGGCTGGGGAGCTGTTTTTT	CASSLVARGAGELFF
-	TRBV7-3	TRBJ2-2	-	TGTGCCAGCAGCCAAAATGCGAACACCGGGGAGCTGTTTTTT	CASSQNANTGELFF
TRBD1	TRBV7-9	TRBJ2-3	-	TGTGCCAGCAGTGTCCGGGACAGGGAGGAATATTTT	CASSVRDREEYF
-	TRBV29-1	TRBJ1-2	-	TGCAGCGGTTACAGGGTGGACTATGGCTACACCTTC	CSGYRVDYGYTF
TRBD1	TRBV27	TRBJ1-4	-	TGTGCCAGCAGCCTACAGGGGGCTAATGAAAAACTGTTTTTT	CASSLQGANEKLFF
TRBD1	TRBV19	TRBJ1-5	-	TGTGCCAGTAGTATCACAGGGGGCAGCAATCAGCCCCAGCATTTT	CASSITGGSNQPQHF
-	TRBV7-9	TRBJ1-6	-	TGTGCCAGCAGCTTAGCCAGGGCAGCCTCCTATAATTCACCCCTCCACTTT	CASSLARAASYNSPLHF
-	TRBV6-5	TRBJ1-2	-	TGTGCCAGCATTAGGGTAACAGGGCTTAACTATGGCTACACCTTC	CASIRVTGLNYGYTF
-	TRBV18	TRBJ2-6	-	TGTGCCAGCTCCCCTACTTTTGGCGGAGCCAACGTCCTGACTTTC	CASSPTFGGANVLTF
TRBD2	TRBV6-5	TRBJ2-1	-	TGTGCCAGCAGTTACTCGTTTAGCGGGGGGGCCTTTGAGCAGTTCTTC	CASSYSFSGGAFEQFF
TRBD1	TRBV11-3	TRBJ2-7	-	TGTGCCAGCAGCCGGGCCGGGACAGTGCTCTCCTACGAGCAGTACTTC	CASSRAGTVLSYEQYF
TRBD1	TRBV7-2	TRBJ1-5	-	TGTGCCAGCAGCTTGTGGACAGGGGAGGGCGAGGGTCAGCCCCAGCATTTT	CASSLWTGEGEGQPQHF
TRBD2	TRBV30	TRBJ2-5	-	TGTGCCTGGAGTGTAGGGAGCGGGGGTGCTAGGTACTTC	CAWSVGSGGARYF
-	TRBV5-4	TRBJ2-6	-	TGTGCCAGCAGCTTGGAGTTCCGGGGGGCCAACGTCCTGACTTTC	CASSLEFRGANVLTF
TRBD1	TRBV5-6	TRBJ2-5	-	TGTGCCAGCAGCTTAGGGACAGGGGAGACCCAGTACTTC	CASSLGTGETQYF
TRBD2	TRBV5-1	TRBJ2-1	-	TGCGCCAGCAGCTCCCTGCCTAGCGGGGGATACAATGAGCAGTTCTTC	CASSSLPSGGYNEQFF
-	TRBV27	TRBJ1-2	-	TGTGCCAGCAGTTTAAATCCCCCCCCGGGGGGTAACTATGGCTACACCTTC	CASSLNPPPGGNYGYTF
-	TRBV19	TRBJ1-1	-	TGTGCCACATCTCCGGACAAGAACACTGAAGCTTTCTTT	CATSPDKNTEAFF
-	TRBV15	TRBJ2-1	-	TGTGCCACCAGCAAGGAGTGGGGGGGCTACCACAATGAGCAGTTCTTC	CATSKEWGGYHNEQFF
TRBD1	TRBV2	TRBJ2-7	-	TGTGCCAGCAAAAGACAGGGTAACGAGCAGTACTTC	CASKRQGNEQYF
-	TRBV6-5	TRBJ1-1	-	TGTGCCAGCAGCTACCGGGGGGAGGGGGTCGCTGAAGCTTTCTTT	CASSYRGEGVAEAFF
-	TRBV15	TRBJ1-2	-	TGTGCCACCAGCAGAGATGGCCTGAATTATGGCTACACCTTC	CATSRDGLNYGYTF
TRBD1	TRBV7-2	TRBJ1-6	-	TGTGCCAGCAGCCCGGGACAGTTTAATTCACCCCTCCACTTT	CASSPGQFNSPLHF
TRBD1	TRBV7-2	TRBJ2-5	-	TGTGCCAGCAGCTTAGTTGGGCTCCTACAGGGGGAGACCCAGTACTTC	CASSLVGLLQGETQYF
TRBD2	TRBV23-1	TRBJ2-5	-	TGCGCCAGCAGTACAACTAGCGGCTCGGCGGGGGAGCAGTACTTC	CASSTTSGSAGEQYF
TRBD1	TRBV5-8	TRBJ2-4	-	TGTGCCAGCAGCTTAACAGGGGCCAACCGGGTATGGTACTTC	CASSLTGANRVWYF
-	TRBV9	TRBJ2-7	-	TGTGCCAGCAGCGTCGCCGGGAACCCTACCTACGAGCAGTACTTC	CASSVAGNPTYEQYF
-	TRBV7-6	TRBJ2-1	-	TGTGCCAGCAGCTTACGGACAGACGTCTACAATGAGCAGTTCTTC	CASSLRTDVYNEQFF
TRBD1	TRBV30	TRBJ1-6	-	TGTGCCTGGACGACAGGGGGAACGGATTCACCCCTCCACTTT	CAWTTGGTDSPLHF
-	TRBV29-1	TRBJ2-3	-	TGCAGCGTAGGCCGGAGGGGTAGCACAGATACGCAGTATTTT	CSVGRRGSTDTQYF
-	TRBV4-3	TRBJ2-3	-	TGCGCCAGCAGCCAAGATGTGGGGGCCCACACAGATACGCAGTATTTT	CASSQDVGAHTDTQYF
-	TRBV6-5	TRBJ2-7	-	TGTGCCAGCACCTCTGGCCTCGAGCAGTACTTC	CASTSGLEQYF
-	TRBV6-6	TRBJ1-5	-	TGTGCCATCCGGGGGGACAGCAATCAGCCCCAGCATTTT	CAIRGDSNQPQHF
TRBD2	TRBV5-1	TRBJ2-5	-	TGCGCCAGCAGTCCTGGGGGGACTAGCGGGAGTTTTATGGAGACCCAGTACTTC	CASSPGGTSGSFMETQYF
-	TRBV10-3	TRBJ2-7	medium-sized	TGTGCCATCACTGCAGGGCCAAGAAGAAACTACGAGCAGTACTTC	CAITAGPRRNYEQYF
-	TRBV6-4	TRBJ1-6	-	TGTGCCAGCAGTGACGATAGTGATAATTCACCCCTCCACTTT	CASSDDSDNSPLHF
-	TRBV18	TRBJ2-3	-	TGTGCCAGCTCACCTTTTCTACCGAGTAGCACAGATACGCAGTATTTT	CASSPFLPSSTDTQYF
-	TRBV29-1	TRBJ1-1	-	TGCAGCGCCAGGGGCCTCAACACTGAAGCTTTCTTT	CSARGLNTEAFF
-	TRBV29-1	TRBJ1-1	-	TGCAGCGTTGAGGGTTGGTGGAGAGCCGACACTGAAGCTTTCTTT	CSVEGWWRADTEAFF
-	TRBV28	TRBJ1-4	-	TGTGCCAGCAGTGTGGGGGGAACCACTAATGAAAAACTGTTTTTT	CASSVGGTTNEKLFF
TRBD1	TRBV27	TRBJ2-7	-	TGTGCCCTGAGGGACAGATCCTACGAGCAGTACTTC	CALRDRSYEQYF
-	TRBV19	TRBJ2-1	-	TGTGCCAGTAGTACCCTAACCAACAATGAGCAGTTCTTC	CASSTLTNNEQFF
TRBD1	TRBV6-1	TRBJ1-2	-	TGTGCCCTAAATCCGGGACAGGGGGCTTTCTATGGCTACACCTTC	CALNPGQGAFYGYTF
-	TRBV11-3	TRBJ2-1	-	TGTGCCAGCAGCTCCCGGGAGTACAATGAGCAGTTCTTC	CASSSREYNEQFF
-	TRBV5-1	TRBJ2-5	-	TGCGCCAGCAGCTCCCCCCGCTTTAGTAGAATCGACCAAGAGACCCAGTACTTC	CASSSPRFSRIDQETQYF
-	TRBV4-3	TRBJ2-4	-	TGCGCCAGCAGCGAGGTAGGCGGAAACACCAAAAACATTCAGTACTTC	CASSEVGGNTKNIQYF
TRBD1	TRBV28	TRBJ2-5	-	TGTGCCAGCAGGCCCCGACAGGGGAGGGAGACCCAGTACTTC	CASRPRQGRETQYF
TRBD1	TRBV6-6	TRBJ1-2	-	TGTGCCAGCAGTTACTCCGGGGGACAGAGCTATGGCTACACCTTC	CASSYSGGQSYGYTF
TRBD1	TRBV4-3	TRBJ1-5	-	TGCGCCAGCAGCCAAGGCGGGACAGGGGGCGGGTGGTATAGCAATCAGCCCCAGCATTTT	CASSQGGTGGGWYSNQPQHF
-	TRBV7-2	TRBJ1-2	-	TGTGCCAGCAGCTTAGTGGCCGGGGTTAACTATGGCTACACCTTC	CASSLVAGVNYGYTF
TRBD2	TRBV13	TRBJ2-7	-	TGTGCCAGCAGCGAAGCCAGTAGCGGGAGTGACCACGAGCAGTACTTC	CASSEASSGSDHEQYF
-	TRBV5-6	TRBJ2-7	-	TGTGCCAGCAGCCCCCTAAACTACGAGCAGTACTTC	CASSPLNYEQYF
-	TRBV27	TRBJ2-3	-	TGTGCCAGCAGTTTATTCAGGGTGGATACGCAGTATTTT	CASSLFRVDTQYF
TRBD2	TRBV19	TRBJ2-1	-	TGTGCCAGTAGTATAGGACTAGCGGGAGGGCCATATGAGCAGTTCTTC	CASSIGLAGGPYEQFF
-	TRBV5-1	TRBJ2-2	-	TGCGCCAGCAGCCCACAGGGTATTCCGATCACCGGGGAGCTGTTTTTT	CASSPQGIPITGELFF
TRBD1	TRBV2	TRBJ1-5	-	TGTGCCGGGGGGACAGGGGAAAACAATCAGCCCCAGCATTTT	CAGGTGENNQPQHF